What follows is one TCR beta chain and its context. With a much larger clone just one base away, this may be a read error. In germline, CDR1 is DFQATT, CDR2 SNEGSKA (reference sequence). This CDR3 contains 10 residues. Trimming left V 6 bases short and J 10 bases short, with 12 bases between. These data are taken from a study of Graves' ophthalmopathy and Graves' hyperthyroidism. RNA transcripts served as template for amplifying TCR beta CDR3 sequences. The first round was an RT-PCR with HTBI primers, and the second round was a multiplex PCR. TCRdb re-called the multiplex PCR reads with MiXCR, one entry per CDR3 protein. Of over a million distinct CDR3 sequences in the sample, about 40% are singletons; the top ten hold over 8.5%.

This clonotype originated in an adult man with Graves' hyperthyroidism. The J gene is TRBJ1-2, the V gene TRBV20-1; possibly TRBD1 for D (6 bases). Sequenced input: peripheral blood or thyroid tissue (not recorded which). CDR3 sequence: CSAGQWIYTF. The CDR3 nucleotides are TGCAGTGCCGGACAGTGGATCTACACCTTC.